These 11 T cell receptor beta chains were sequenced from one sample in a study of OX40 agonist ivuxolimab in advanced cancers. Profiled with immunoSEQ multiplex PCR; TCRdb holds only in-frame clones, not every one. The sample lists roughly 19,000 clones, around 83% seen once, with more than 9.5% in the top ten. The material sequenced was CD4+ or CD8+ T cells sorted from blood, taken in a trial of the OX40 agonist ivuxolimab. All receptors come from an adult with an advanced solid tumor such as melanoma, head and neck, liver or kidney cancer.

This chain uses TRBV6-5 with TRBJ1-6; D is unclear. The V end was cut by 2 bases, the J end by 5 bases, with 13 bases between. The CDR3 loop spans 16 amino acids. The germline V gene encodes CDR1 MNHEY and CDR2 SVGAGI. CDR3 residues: CASSYLGSGDNSPLHF. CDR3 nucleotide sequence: TGTGCCAGCAGTTACCTAGGTTCTGGGGATAATTCACCCCTCCACTTT.

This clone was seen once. The CDR3 spells CASSQWAGQSYGYTF. In DNA form, the CDR3 reads TGTGCCAGCAGCCAATGGGCCGGTCAGAGCTATGGCTACACCTTC. This sequence joins TRBV7-8 and TRBJ1-2, with unresolved D. V was cut by 5 bases and J by 4 bases, with 17 bases left in between. The CDR3 contains 15 residues. Germline values: CDR1 SGHVS, CDR2 FQNEAQ. Filled out from reference TRBV7-8 and TRBJ1-2, the complete variable domain reads GAGVSQSPRYKVAKRGQDVALRCDPISGHVSLFWYQQALGQGPEFLTYFQNEAQLDKSGLPSDRFFAERPEGSVSTLKIQRTQQEDSAVYLCASSQWAGQSYGYTFGSGTRLTVV.

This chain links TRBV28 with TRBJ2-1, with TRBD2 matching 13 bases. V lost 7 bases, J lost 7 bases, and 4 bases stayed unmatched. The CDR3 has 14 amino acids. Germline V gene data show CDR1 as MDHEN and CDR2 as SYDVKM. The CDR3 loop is CASIGLAGDNEQFF. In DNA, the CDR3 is TGTGCCAGCATCGGACTAGCGGGAGATAATGAGCAGTTCTTC.

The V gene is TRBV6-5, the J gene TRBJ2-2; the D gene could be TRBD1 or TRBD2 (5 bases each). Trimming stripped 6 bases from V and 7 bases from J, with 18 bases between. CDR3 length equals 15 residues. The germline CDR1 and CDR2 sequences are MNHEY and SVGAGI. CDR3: CASRPPGTDSGELFF. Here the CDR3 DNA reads TGTGCCAGCAGACCCCCTGGGACGGATAGCGGGGAGCTGTTTTTT.

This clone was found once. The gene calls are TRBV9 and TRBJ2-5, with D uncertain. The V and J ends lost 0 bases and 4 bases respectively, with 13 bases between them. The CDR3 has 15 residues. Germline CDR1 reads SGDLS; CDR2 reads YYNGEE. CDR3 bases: TGTGCCAGCAGCGTAGGGGGTGGAGATACAGAGACCCAGTACTTC. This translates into CASSVGGGDTETQYF.

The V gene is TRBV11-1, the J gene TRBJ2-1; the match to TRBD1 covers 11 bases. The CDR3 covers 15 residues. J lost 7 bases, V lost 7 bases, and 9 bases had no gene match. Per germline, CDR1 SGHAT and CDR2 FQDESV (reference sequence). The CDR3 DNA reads TGTGCCAGCACCCCTGGGACAGGGGGAATGAATGAGCAGTTCTTC. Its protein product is CASTPGTGGMNEQFF.

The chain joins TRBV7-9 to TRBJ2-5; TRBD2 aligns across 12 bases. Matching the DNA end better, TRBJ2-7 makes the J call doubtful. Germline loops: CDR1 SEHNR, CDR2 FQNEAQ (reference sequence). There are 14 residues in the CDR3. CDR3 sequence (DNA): TGTGCCAGCAACCGGGGACTAGCGGGCCACGAGCAGTACTTC. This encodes CASNRGLAGHEQYF.

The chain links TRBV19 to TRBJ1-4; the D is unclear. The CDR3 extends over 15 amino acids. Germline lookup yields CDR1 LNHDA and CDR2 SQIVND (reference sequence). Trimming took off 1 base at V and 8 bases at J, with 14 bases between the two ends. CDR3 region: CASSIGGGFSEKLFF. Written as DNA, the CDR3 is TGTGCCAGTAGTATAGGTGGAGGATTTTCGGAAAAACTGTTTTTT.

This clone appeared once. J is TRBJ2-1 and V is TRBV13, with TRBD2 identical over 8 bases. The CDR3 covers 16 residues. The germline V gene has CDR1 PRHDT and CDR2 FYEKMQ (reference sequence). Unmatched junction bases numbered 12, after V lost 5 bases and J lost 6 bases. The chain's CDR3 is CASSLLGLAGINEQFF. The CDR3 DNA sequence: TGTGCCAGCAGCCTCCTGGGGCTAGCGGGCATCAATGAGCAGTTCTTC.

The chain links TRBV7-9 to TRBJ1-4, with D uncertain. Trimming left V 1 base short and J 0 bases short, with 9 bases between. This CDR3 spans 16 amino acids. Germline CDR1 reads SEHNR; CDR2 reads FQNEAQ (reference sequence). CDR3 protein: CASSLGPEATNEKLFF. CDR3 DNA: TGTGCCAGCAGCTTAGGGCCGGAAGCAACTAATGAAAAACTGTTTTTT.

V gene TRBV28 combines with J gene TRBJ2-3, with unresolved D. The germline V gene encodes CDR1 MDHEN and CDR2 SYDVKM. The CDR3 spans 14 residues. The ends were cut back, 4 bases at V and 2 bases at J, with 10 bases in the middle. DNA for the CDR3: TGTGCCAGCAGTTCCCAGGACCTCACAGATACGCAGTATTTT. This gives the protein CASSSQDLTDTQYF.